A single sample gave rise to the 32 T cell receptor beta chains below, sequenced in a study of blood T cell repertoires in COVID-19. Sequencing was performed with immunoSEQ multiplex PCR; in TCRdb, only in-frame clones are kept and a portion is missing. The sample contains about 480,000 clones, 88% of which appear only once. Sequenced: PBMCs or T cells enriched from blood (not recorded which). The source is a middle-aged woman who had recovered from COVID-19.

CDR3 residues: CASSFAVADTQYF. The CDR3 DNA is TGTGCCAGCAGCTTCGCTGTAGCAGATACGCAGTATTTT. The chain couples TRBV11-3 to TRBJ2-3; D remains ambiguous. The CDR3 is 13 residues long. The ends were cut back, 3 bases at V and 4 bases at J, with 8 bases in the middle. Germline V gene data show CDR1 as SGHNT and CDR2 as YENEEA.

CDR3 bases: TGTGCCAGCAGCTCCGGGACTAGCGGGAGTAGAAATGAGCAGTTCTTC. As protein: CASSSGTSGSRNEQFF. This rearrangement joins TRBV7-9 to TRBJ2-1; 14 bases agree with TRBD2. J was trimmed by 7 bases and V by 4 bases; bases with no gene match: 6. Germline V lookup: CDR1 SEHNR, CDR2 FQNEAQ (reference sequence). The CDR3 consists of 16 residues. The entire variable domain, with the rest obtained from reference TRBV7-9 and TRBJ2-1, is as follows: DTGVSQNPRHKITKRGQNVTFRCDPISEHNRLYWYRQTLGQGPEFLTYFQNEAQLEKSRLLSDRFSAERPKGSFSTLEIQRTEQGDSAMYLCASSSGTSGSRNEQFFGPGTRLTVL.

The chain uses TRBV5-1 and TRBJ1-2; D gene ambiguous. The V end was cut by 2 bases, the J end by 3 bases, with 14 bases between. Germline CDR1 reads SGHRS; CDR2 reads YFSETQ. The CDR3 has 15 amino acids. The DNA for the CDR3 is TGCGCCAGCAGCTTAGCTAGAGACGGAGACTATGGCTACACCTTC. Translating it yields CASSLARDGDYGYTF.

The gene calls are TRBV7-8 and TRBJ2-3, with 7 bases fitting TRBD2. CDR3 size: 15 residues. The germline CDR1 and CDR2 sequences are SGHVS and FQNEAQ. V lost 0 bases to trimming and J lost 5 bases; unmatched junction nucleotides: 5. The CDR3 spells CASSLARGSGDTQYF. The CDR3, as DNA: TGTGCCAGCAGCTTAGCTCGCGGGAGTGGAGATACGCAGTATTTT.

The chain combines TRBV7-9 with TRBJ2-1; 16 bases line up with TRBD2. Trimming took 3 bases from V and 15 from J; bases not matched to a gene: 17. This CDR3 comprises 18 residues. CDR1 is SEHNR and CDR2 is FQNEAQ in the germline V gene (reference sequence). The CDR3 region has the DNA TGTGCCAGCAGCTTGGGGCTCCCGGGACTAGCGGGAGGGGCCGCTCCGTTCTTC. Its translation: CASSLGLPGLAGGAAPFF.

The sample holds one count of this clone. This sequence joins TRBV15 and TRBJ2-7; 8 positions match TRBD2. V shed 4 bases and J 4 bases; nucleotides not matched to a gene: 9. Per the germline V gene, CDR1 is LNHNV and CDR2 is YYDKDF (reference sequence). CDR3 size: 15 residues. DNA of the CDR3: TGTGCCACCAGCAAGGAGCCGGGGGGGAGGTACGAGCAGTACTTC. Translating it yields CATSKEPGGRYEQYF. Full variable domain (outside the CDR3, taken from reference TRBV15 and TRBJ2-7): DAMVIQNPRYQVTQFGKPVTLSCSQTLNHNVMYWYQQKSSQAPKLLFHYYDKDFNNEADTPDNFQSRRPNTSFCFLDIRSPGLGDTAMYLCATSKEPGGRYEQYFGPGTRLTVT.

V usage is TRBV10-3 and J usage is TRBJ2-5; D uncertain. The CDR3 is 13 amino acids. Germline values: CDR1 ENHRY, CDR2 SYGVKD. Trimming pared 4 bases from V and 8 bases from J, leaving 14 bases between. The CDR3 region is CAISAMEKGTQYF. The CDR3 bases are TGTGCCATCAGTGCCATGGAGAAAGGAACCCAGTACTTC.

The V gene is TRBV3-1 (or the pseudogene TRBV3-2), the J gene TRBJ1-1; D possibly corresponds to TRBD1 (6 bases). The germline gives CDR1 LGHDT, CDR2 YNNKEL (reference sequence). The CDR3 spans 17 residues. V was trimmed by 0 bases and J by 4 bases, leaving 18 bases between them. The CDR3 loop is CASSQDLLLSRGTEAFF. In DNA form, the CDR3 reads TGTGCCAGCAGCCAAGACCTACTCCTAAGCAGGGGCACTGAAGCTTTCTTT.

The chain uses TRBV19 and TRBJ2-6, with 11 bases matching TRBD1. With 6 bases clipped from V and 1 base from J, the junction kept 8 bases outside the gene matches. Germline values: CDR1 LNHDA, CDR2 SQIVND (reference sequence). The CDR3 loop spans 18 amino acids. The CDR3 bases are TGTGCCAGTAGGCAACCGGGACAGGGGGAATCTGGGGCCAACGTCCTGACTTTC. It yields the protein CASRQPGQGESGANVLTF.

The CDR3 sequence: CASSEVAGANEKLFF. The DNA for the CDR3 is TGTGCCAGCAGTGAAGTAGCCGGGGCTAATGAAAAACTGTTTTTT. The chain recombines TRBV6-1 with TRBJ1-4; D remains ambiguous. Germline CDR1 MNHNS, CDR2 SASEGT. Deletions cut 1 base from V and 3 bases from J, with 9 bases between. There are 15 residues in the CDR3.

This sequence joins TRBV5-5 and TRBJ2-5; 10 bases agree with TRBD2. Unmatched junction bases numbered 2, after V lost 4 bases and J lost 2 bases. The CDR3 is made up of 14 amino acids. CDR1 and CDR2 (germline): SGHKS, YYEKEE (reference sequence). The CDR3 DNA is TGTGCCAGCAGCCTGACTAGCGGGCAAGAGACCCAGTACTTC. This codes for CASSLTSGQETQYF.

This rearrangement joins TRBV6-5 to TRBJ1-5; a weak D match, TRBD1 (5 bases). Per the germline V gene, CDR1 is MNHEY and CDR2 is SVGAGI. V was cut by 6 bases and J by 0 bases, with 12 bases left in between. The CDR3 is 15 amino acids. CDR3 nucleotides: TGTGCCAGCAGCTACGGGGGGAGTAGCAATCAGCCCCAGCATTTT. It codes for CASSYGGSSNQPQHF.

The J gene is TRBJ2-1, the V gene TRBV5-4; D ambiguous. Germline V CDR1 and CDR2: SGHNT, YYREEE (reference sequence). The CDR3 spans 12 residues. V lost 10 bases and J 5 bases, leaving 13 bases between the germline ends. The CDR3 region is CAHPTAHNEQFF. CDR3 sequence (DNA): TGTGCCCACCCAACAGCCCACAATGAGCAGTTCTTC.

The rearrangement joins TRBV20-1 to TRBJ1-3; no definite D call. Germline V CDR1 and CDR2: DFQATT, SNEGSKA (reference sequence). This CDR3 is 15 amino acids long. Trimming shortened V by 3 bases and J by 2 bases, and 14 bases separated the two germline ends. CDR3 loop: CSASNPSNPGNTIYF. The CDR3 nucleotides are TGCAGTGCTAGTAACCCATCTAACCCTGGAAACACCATATATTTT.

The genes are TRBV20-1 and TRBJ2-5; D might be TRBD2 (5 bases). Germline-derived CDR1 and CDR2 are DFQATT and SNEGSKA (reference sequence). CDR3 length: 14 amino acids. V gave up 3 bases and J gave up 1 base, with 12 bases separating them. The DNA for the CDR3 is TGCAGTGCTAGTCGTCCCGGGATCCAAGAGACCCAGTACTTC. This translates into CSASRPGIQETQYF.

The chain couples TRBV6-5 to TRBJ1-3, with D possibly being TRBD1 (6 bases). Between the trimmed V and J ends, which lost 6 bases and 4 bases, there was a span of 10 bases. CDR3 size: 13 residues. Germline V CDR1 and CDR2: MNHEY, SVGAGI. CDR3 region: CASRQTGGNTIYF. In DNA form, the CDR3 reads TGTGCCAGCAGGCAGACAGGCGGAAACACCATATATTTT.

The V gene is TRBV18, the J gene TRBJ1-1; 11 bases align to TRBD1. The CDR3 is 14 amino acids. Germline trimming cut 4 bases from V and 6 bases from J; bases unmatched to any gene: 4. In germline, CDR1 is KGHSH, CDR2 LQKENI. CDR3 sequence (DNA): TGTGCCAGCTCACTCGGACAGGGGGCCTCTGAAGCTTTCTTT. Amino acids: CASSLGQGASEAFF.

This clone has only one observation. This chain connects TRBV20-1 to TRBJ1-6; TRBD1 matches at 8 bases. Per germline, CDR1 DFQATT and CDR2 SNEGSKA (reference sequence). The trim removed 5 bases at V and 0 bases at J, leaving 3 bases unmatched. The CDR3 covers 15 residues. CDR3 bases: TGCAGTGCTGGTGACAGGGGCTCCTATAATTCACCCCTCCACTTT. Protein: CSAGDRGSYNSPLHF.

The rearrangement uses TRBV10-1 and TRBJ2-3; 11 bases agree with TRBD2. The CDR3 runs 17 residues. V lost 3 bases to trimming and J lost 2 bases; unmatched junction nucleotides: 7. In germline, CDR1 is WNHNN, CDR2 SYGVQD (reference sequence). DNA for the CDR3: TGCGCCAGCAGTGATTCTGGACTAGCGGGTTCCACAGATACGCAGTATTTT. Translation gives CASSDSGLAGSTDTQYF.

The CDR3 DNA reads as TGTGCCAGCAGCCGACGGACAGGGGCAAGGGGTGGCTACACCTTC. Protein sequence: CASSRRTGARGGYTF. The chain recombines TRBV5-8 with TRBJ1-2, with 9 bases lining up with TRBD1. J lost 7 bases, V lost 4 bases, and 11 bases had no gene match. Germline CDR1 reads SGHTS; CDR2 reads YDEGEE. The length of the CDR3 is 15 residues.

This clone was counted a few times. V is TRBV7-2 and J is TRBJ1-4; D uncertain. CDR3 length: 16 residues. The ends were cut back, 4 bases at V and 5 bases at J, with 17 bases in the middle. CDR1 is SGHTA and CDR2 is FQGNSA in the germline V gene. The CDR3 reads CASSYRDGWLNEKLFF. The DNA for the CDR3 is TGTGCCAGCAGCTACCGGGATGGGTGGTTAAATGAAAAACTGTTTTTT.

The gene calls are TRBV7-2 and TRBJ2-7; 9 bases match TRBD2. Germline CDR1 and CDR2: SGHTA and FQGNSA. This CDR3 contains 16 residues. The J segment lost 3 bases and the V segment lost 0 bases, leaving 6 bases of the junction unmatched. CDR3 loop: CASSLALAGRIYEQYF. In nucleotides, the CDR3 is TGTGCCAGCAGCTTAGCGCTAGCGGGACGGATCTACGAGCAGTACTTC.

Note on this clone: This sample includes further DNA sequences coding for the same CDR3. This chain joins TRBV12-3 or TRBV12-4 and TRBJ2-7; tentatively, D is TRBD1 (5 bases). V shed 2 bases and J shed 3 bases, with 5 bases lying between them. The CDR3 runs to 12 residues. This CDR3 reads CASSLRGYEQYF. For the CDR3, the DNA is TGTGCCAGCAGTTTAAGGGGCTACGAGCAGTACTTC.

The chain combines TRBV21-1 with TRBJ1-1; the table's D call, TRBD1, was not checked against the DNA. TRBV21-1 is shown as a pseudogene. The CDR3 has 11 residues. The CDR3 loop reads CASNQFRKAFF. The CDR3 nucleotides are TGTGCCAGCAATCAGTTCAGGAAAGCTTTCTTT.

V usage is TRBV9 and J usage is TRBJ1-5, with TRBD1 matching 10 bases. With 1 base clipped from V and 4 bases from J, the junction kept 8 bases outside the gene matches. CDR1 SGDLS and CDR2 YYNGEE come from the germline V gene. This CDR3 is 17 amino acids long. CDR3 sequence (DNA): TGTGCCAGCAGCGTACGGGACAGGGGACGAAGAAATCAGCCCCAGCATTTT. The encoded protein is CASSVRDRGRRNQPQHF.

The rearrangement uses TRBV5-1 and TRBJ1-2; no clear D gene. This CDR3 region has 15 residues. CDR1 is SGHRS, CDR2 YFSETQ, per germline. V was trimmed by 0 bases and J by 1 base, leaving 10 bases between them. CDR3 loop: CASSLEVGSNYGYTF. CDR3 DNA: TGCGCCAGCAGCTTGGAGGTGGGGAGTAACTATGGCTACACCTTC.

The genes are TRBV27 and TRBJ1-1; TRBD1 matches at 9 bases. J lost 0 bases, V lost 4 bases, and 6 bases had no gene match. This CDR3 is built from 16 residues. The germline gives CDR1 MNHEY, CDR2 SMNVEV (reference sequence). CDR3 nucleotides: TGTGCCAGCAGTTCTGGGACAGGGCGCATGAACACTGAAGCTTTCTTT. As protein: CASSSGTGRMNTEAFF.

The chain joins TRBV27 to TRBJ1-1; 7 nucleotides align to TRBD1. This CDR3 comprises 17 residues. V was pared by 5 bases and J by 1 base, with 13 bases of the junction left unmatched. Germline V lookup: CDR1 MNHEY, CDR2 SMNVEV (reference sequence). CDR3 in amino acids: CASSPALGQAGNTEAFF. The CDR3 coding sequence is TGTGCCAGCAGTCCCGCCCTCGGACAGGCGGGGAACACTGAAGCTTTCTTT.

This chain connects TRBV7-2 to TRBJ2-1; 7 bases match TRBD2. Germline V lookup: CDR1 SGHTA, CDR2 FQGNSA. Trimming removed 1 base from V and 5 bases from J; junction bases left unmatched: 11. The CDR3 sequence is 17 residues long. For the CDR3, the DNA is TGTGCCAGCAGCTTAGACACCCCAGGGAGGGCAAACAATGAGCAGTTCTTC. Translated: CASSLDTPGRANNEQFF.

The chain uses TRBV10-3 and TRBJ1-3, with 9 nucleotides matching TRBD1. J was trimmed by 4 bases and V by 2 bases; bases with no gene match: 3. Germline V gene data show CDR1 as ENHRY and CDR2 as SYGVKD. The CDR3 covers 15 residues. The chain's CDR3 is CAISEGQGRGNTIYF. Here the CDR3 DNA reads TGTGCCATCAGTGAGGGACAGGGGCGAGGAAACACCATATATTTT.

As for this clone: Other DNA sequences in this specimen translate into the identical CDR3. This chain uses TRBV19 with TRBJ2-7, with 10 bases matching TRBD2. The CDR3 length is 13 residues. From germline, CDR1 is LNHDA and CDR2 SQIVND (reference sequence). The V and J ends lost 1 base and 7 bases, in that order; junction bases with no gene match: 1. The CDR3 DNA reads TGTGCCAGTAGTATAGGACTAGCGGGTGAGCAGTACTTC. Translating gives CASSIGLAGEQYF.

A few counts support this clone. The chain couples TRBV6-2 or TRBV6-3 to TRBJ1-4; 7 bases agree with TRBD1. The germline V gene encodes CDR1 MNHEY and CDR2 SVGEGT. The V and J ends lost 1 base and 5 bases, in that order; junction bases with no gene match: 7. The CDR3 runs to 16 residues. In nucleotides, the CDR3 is TGTGCCAGCAGTTACTTCCGGACAGGCCGAAATGAAAAACTGTTTTTT. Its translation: CASSYFRTGRNEKLFF.